The 3 T cell receptor beta chains presented below share a single source sample, sequenced in a study of identical twins' blood T cells. TCRdb reprocessed the 5' RACE reads via MiXCR and lists one record per CDR3 protein. The sample records hundreds of thousands of distinct CDR3 sequences, 25% to 35% being singletons. What was sequenced was PBMCs. The receptors come from a woman aged 18 to 49 in good health.

The chain combines TRBV3-1 with TRBJ1-1; maybe TRBD1 (5 bases). The CDR3 consists of 15 residues. V was clipped by 4 bases and J by 1 base, with 13 bases between them. Germline lookup yields CDR1 LGHDT and CDR2 YNNKEL (reference sequence). CDR3 sequence reads: CASSPGDAANTEAFF. The CDR3 coding sequence is TGTGCCAGCAGCCCGGGGGACGCAGCGAACACTGAAGCTTTCTTT.

The chain uses TRBV6-6 and TRBJ1-2; 8 bases map to TRBD1. Germline CDR1 reads MNHNY; CDR2 reads SVGAGI (reference sequence). With V trimmed by 5 bases and J by 8 bases, 7 bases remained unmatched. CDR3 length: 13 amino acids. CDR3 bases: TGTGCCAGCAGTACCCGGACAGGGTTCGGCTACACCTTC. Protein sequence: CASSTRTGFGYTF.

This chain joins TRBV11-3 and TRBJ1-3; no definite D call. Germline V gene sequence: CDR1 SGHNT, CDR2 YENEEA. With 1 base removed from V and 3 bases from J, the gap between germline ends came to 10 bases. The CDR3 has 15 residues. The CDR3 loop reads CASSLAGVVGNTIYF. CDR3 sequence (DNA): TGTGCCAGCAGCTTAGCGGGAGTGGTTGGAAACACCATATATTTT.